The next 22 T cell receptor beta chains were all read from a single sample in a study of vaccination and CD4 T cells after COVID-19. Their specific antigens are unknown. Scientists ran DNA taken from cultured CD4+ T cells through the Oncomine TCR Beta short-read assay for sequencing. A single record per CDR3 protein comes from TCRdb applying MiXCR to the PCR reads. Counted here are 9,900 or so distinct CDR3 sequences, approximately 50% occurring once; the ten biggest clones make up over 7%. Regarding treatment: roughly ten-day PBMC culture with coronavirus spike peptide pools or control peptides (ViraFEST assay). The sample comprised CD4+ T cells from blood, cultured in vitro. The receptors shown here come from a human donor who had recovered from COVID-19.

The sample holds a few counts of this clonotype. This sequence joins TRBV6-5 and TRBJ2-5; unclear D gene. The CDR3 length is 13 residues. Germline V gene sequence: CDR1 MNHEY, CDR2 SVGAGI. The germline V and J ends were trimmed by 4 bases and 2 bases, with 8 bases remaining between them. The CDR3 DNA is TGTGCCAGCAGTTTGGAGACTCAAGAGACCCAGTACTTC. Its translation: CASSLETQETQYF.

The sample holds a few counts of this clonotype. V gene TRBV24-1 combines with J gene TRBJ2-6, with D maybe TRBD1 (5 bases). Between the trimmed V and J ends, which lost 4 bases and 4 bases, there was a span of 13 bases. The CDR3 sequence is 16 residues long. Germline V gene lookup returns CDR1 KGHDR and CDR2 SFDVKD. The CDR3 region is CATSDYDSTGANVLTF. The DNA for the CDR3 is TGTGCCACCAGTGACTACGACAGTACCGGGGCCAACGTCCTGACTTTC.

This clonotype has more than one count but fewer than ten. CDR3 nucleotide sequence: TGTGCCAGCAGTCAGGACAGGGGACGGTATGGCTACACCTTC. It translates to CASSQDRGRYGYTF. This rearrangement joins TRBV6-2 or TRBV6-3 to TRBJ1-2, with TRBD1 matching 9 bases. Germline-derived CDR1 and CDR2 are MNHEY and SVGEGT. The CDR3 extends over 14 amino acids. The ends lost 5 bases at V and 5 bases at J; junction bases unmatched: 6.

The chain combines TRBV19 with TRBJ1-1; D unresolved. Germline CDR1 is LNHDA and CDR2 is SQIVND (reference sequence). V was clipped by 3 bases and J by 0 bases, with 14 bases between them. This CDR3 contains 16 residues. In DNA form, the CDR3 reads TGTGCCAGTAGTATTACGGGTACACCCATGAACACTGAAGCTTTCTTT. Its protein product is CASSITGTPMNTEAFF.

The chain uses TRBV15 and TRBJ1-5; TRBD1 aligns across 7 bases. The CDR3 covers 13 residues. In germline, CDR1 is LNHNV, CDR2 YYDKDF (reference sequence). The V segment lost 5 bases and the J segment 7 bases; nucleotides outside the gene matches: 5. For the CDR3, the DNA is TGTGCCACCAGCCACGACAGGGACCAGCCCCAGCATTTT. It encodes CATSHDRDQPQHF.

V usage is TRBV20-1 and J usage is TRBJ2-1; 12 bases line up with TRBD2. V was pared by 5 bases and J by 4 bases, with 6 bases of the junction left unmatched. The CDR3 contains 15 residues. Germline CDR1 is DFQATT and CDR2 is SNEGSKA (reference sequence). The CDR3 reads CSAELTSGRYNEQFF. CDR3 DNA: TGCAGTGCTGAGCTTACTAGCGGGAGGTACAATGAGCAGTTCTTC.

This CDR3 reads CASSPEQGKAGELFF. The CDR3 bases are TGTGCCAGCAGCCCAGAACAGGGCAAAGCCGGGGAGCTGTTTTTT. The chain is built from TRBV7-2 and TRBJ2-2; D might be TRBD1 (6 bases). The CDR3 consists of 15 residues. With 5 bases removed from V and 6 bases from J, the gap between germline ends came to 16 bases. CDR1 and CDR2 from the germline V gene are SGHTA and FQGNSA. Supplemented by reference TRBV7-2 and TRBJ2-2, the full variable domain reads GAGVSQSPSNKVTEKGKDVELRCDPISGHTALYWYRQSLGQGLEFLIYFQGNSAPDKSGLPSDRFSAERTGGSVSTLTIQRTQQEDSAVYLCASSPEQGKAGELFFGEGSRLTVL.

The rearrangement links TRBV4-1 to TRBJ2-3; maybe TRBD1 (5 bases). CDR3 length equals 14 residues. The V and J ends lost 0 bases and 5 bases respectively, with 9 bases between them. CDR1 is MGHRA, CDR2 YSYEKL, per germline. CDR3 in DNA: TGCGCCAGCAGCCAAGACCCAGGGCAAGATACGCAGTATTTT. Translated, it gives CASSQDPGQDTQYF.

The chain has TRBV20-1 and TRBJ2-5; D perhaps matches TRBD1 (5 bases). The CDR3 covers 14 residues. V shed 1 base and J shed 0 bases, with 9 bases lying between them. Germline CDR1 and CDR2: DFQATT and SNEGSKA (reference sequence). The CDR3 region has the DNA TGCAGTGCTAGAGGGGGCATAGACCAAGAGACCCAGTACTTC. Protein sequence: CSARGGIDQETQYF.

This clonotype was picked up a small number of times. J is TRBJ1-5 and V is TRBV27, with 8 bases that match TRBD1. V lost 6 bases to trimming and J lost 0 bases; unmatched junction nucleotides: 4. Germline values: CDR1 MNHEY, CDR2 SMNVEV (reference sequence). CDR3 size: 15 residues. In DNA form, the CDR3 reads TGTGCCAGCAGGCGGACAGGGAATAGCAATCAGCCCCAGCATTTT. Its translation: CASRRTGNSNQPQHF.

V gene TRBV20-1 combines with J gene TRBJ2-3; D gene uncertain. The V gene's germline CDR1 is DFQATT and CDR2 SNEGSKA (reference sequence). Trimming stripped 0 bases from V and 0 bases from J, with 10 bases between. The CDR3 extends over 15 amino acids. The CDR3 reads CSAREGASSTDTQYF. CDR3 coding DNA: TGCAGTGCTAGAGAAGGAGCGTCTAGCACAGATACGCAGTATTTT.

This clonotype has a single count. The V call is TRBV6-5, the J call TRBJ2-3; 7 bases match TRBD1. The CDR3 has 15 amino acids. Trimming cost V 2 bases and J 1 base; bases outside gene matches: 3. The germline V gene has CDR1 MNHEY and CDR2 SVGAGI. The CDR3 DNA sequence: TGTGCCAGCAGTTACGCAGGGACAGGCACAGATACGCAGTATTTT. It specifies CASSYAGTGTDTQYF.

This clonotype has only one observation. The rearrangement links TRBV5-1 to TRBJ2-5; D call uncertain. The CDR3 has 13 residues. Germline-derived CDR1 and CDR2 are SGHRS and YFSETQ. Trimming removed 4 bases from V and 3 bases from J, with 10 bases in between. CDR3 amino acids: CASSIGQEETQYF. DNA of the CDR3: TGCGCCAGCAGCATTGGGCAGGAAGAGACCCAGTACTTC.

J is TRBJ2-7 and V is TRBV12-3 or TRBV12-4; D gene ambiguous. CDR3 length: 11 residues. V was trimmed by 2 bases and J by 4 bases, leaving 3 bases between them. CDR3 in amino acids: CASSLWYEQYF. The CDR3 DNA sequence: TGTGCCAGCAGTTTATGGTACGAGCAGTACTTC.

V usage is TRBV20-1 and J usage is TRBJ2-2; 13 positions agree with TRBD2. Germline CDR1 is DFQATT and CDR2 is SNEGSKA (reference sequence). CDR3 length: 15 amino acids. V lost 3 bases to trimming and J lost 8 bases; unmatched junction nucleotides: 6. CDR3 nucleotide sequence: TGCAGTGCTAGCCGACTAGCGGGGGGCCTAGGGGAGCTGTTTTTT. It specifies CSASRLAGGLGELFF.

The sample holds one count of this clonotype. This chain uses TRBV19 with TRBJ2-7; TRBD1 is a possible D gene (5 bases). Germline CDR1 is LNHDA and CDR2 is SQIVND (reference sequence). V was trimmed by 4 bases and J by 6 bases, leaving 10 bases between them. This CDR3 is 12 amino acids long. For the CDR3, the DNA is TGTGCCAGTAGTAGAGGAGACAGCGAGCAGTACTTC. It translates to CASSRGDSEQYF.

The CDR3 DNA sequence: TGTGCCAGCAGCCCCAGGGGGGACGGAGTCAATGAGCAGTTCTTC. Its protein is CASSPRGDGVNEQFF. The V call is TRBV7-3, the J call TRBJ2-1, with D tentatively TRBD1 (7 bases). CDR3 length equals 15 residues. Trimming removed 5 bases at V and 6 bases at J, with 17 bases between. CDR1 and CDR2 from the germline V gene are SGHTA and FQGTGA.

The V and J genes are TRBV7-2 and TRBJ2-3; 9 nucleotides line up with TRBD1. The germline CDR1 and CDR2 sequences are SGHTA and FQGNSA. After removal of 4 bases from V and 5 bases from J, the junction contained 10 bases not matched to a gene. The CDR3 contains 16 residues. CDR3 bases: TGTGCCAGCAGCTCGGGGACAGGGAAGGGGGTAGATACGCAGTATTTT. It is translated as CASSSGTGKGVDTQYF.

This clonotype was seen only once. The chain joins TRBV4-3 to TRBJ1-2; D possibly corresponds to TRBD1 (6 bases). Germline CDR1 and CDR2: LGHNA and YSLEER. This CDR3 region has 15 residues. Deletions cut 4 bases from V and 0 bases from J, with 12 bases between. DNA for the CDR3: TGCGCCAGCAGCCCCCGAGGGGGATCTAACTATGGCTACACCTTC. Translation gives CASSPRGGSNYGYTF.

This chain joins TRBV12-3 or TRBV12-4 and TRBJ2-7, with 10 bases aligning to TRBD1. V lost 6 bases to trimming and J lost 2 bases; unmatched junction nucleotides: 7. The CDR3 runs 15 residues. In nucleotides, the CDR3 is TGTGCCAGCAGCAGGACCGGGACAGGGGCCTACGAGCAGTACTTC. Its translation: CASSRTGTGAYEQYF.

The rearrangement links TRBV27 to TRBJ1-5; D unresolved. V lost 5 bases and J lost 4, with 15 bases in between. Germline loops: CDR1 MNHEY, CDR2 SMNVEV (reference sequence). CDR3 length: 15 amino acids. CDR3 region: CASSPVQSSNQPQHF. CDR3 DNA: TGTGCCAGCAGTCCGGTACAGTCATCGAATCAGCCCCAGCATTTT.

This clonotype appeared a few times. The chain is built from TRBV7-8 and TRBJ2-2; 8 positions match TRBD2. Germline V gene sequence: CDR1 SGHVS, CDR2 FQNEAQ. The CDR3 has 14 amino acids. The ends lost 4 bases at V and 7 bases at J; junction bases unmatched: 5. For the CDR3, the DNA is TGTGCCAGCAGCTGGGCGGGAGGAAGCGGGGAGCTGTTTTTT. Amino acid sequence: CASSWAGGSGELFF. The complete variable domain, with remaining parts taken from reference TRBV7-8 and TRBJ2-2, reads GAGVSQSPRYKVAKRGQDVALRCDPISGHVSLFWYQQALGQGPEFLTYFQNEAQLDKSGLPSDRFFAERPEGSVSTLKIQRTQQEDSAVYLCASSWAGGSGELFFGEGSRLTVL.